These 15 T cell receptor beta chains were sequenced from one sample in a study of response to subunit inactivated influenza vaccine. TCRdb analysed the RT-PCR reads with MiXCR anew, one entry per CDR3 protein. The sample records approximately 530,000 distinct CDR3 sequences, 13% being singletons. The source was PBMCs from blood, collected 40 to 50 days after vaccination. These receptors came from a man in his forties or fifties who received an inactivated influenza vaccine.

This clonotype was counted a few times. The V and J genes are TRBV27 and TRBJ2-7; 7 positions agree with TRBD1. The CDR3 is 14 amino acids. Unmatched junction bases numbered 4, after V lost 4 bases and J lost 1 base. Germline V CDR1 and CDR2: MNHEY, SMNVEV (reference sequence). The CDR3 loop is CASSYRDSSYEQYF. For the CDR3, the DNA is TGTGCCAGCAGTTACCGGGACAGTTCCTACGAGCAGTACTTC.

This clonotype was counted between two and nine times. Written as DNA, the CDR3 is TGTGCCAGCAGCCAAGTAGAGGTTTACGGGGTCACCATATATTTT. Protein: CASSQVEVYGVTIYF. V usage is TRBV4-2 and J usage is TRBJ1-3; D not certain. Germline values: CDR1 LGHNA, CDR2 YNFKEQ. The CDR3 has 15 residues. The V end lost 1 base, the J end lost 9 bases, and 16 bases lay between the germline ends.

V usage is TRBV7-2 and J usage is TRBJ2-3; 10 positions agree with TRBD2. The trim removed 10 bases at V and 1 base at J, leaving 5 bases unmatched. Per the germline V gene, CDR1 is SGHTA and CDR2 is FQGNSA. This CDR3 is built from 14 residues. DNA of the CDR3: TGTGCCACCCGGACTAGCGGAGGCACAGATACGCAGTATTTT. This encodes CATRTSGGTDTQYF.

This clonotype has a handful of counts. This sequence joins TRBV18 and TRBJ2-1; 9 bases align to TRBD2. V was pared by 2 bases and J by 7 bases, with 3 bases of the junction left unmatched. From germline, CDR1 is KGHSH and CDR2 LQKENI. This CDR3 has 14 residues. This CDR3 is CASSPVGLANEQFF. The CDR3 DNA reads TGTGCCAGCTCACCAGTAGGACTAGCGAATGAGCAGTTCTTC.

CDR3 bases: TGTGCCAGCAGACTAGTGGGACTAGCGGGGGGGCAGACCCAGTACTTC. The encoded protein is CASRLVGLAGGQTQYF. This chain links TRBV7-2 with TRBJ2-5; TRBD2 agrees at 16 bases. The V gene's germline CDR1 is SGHTA and CDR2 FQGNSA. Trimming at V came to 6 bases and at J to 6 bases, leaving 7 bases not matched to a gene. There are 16 residues in the CDR3.

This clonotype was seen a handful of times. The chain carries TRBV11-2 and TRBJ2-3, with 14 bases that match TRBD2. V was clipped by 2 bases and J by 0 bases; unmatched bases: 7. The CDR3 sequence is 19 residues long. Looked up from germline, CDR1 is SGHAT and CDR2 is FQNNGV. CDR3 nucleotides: TGTGCCAGCAGCTTACCCGGACTAGCGGGGGGAGGTAGCACAGATACGCAGTATTTT. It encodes CASSLPGLAGGGSTDTQYF.

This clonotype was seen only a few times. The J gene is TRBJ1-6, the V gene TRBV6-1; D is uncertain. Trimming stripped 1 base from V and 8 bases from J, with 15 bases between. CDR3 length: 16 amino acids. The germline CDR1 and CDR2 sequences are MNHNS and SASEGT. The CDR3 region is CASSEGSTLPHSPLHF. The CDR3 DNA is TGTGCCAGCAGTGAAGGGTCGACCTTGCCCCATTCACCCCTCCACTTT.

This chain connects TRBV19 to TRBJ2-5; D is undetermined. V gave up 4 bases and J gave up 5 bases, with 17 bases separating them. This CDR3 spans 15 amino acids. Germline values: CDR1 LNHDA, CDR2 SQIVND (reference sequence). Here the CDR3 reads CASSTIAISRETQYF. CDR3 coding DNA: TGTGCCAGTAGTACGATTGCGATTTCTCGGGAGACCCAGTACTTC.

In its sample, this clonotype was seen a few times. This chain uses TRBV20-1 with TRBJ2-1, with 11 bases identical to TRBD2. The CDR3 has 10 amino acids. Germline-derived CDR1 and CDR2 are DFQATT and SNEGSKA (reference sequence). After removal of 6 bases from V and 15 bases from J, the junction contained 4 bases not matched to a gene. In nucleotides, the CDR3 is TGCAGTGCAACCGGGACTAGCGGGTTCTTC. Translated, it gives CSATGTSGFF.

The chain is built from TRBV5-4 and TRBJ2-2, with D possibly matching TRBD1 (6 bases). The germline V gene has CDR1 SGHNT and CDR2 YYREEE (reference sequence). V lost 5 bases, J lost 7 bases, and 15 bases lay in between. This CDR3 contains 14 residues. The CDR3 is CASRGTINSGELFF. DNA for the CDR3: TGTGCCAGCAGAGGGACAATAAATAGCGGGGAGCTGTTTTTT.

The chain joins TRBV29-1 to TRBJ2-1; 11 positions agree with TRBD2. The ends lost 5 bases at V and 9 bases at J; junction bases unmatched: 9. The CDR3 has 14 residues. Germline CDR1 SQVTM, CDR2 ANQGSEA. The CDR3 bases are TGCAGCGTTCTAGCGGGGGGCTTTTATGGTGAGCAGTTCTTC. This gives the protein CSVLAGGFYGEQFF.

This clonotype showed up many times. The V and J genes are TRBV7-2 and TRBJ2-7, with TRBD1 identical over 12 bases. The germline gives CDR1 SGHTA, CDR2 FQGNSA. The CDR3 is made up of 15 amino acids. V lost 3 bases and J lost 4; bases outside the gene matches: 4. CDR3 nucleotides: TGTGCCAGCAGCTTGGGGACAGGGGGCTTTTACGAGCAGTACTTC. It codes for CASSLGTGGFYEQYF.

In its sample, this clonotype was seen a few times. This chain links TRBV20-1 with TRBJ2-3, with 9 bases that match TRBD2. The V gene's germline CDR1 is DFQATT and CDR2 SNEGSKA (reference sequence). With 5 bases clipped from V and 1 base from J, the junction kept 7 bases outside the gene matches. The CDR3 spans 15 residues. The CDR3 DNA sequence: TGCAGTGCTGAAAGGACTAGCGCGCGCACAGATACGCAGTATTTT. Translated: CSAERTSARTDTQYF.

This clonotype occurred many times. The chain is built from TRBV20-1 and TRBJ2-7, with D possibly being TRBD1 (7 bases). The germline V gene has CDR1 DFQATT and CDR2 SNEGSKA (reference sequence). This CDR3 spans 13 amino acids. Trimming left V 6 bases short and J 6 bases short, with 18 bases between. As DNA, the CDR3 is TGCAGTGCCTTCAGGGGGGCAATTGTCGAGCAGTACTTC. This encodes CSAFRGAIVEQYF.

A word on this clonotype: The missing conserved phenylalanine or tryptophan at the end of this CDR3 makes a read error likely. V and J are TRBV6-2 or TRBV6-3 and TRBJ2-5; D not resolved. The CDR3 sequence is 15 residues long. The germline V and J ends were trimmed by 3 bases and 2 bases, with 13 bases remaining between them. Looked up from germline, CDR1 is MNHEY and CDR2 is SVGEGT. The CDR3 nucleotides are TGTGCCAGCAGTTATACCCTTGGGATACAAGAGACCCAGTACTTA. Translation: CASSYTLGIQETQYL.